A selection of T cell receptor beta chains follows, all from one sample in a study of early T cells in non-severe SARS-CoV-2 infection. TCRdb used MiXCR to reprocess the 5' RACE reads, holding one entry per CDR3 protein. The sample shows about 99,000 distinct CDR3 sequences, approximately 17% of them seen only once. Sequenced: whole blood. The receptors shown here come from an adult who was a healthcare worker with PCR-confirmed SARS-CoV-2 infection or an uninfected control (not recorded which). CDR3s leave out the opening cysteine and the closing phenylalanine or tryptophan. The D gene is left open where the match is weak.

d_call	j_call	v_call	cdr3_aa
TRBD1	TRBJ2-7	TRBV2	ASRPTPGTGSYEQY
TRBD1	TRBJ2-7	TRBV20-1	SARSAGQGAYEQY
TRBD2	TRBJ2-7	TRBV5-1	ASSPGLSGRTNEQY
-	TRBJ1-1	TRBV6-1	ASSEAIGRYFEAF
-	TRBJ2-7	TRBV28	ASTLGENSYEQY
-	TRBJ1-1	TRBV28	ASSRYTAGTEAF
-	TRBJ1-1	TRBV10-1	ASSESTGTGSEAF
-	TRBJ1-5	TRBV19	ASSIGGQPQH
-	TRBJ2-7	TRBV10-2	ASSEYGYEQY
-	TRBJ2-7	TRBV6-2/TRBV6-3	ASSTGLPTISYEQY
-	TRBJ1-1	TRBV4-3	ASSQDEGRTEAF
-	TRBJ1-1	TRBV7-2	ASSYSMNTEAF
-	TRBJ2-7	TRBV7-9	ASSLVLAEEQY
TRBD1	TRBJ1-6	TRBV28	ASSPLGQGANSPLH
-	TRBJ1-5	TRBV21-1	ASSKARRGCQPQH
-	TRBJ2-5	TRBV20-1	SGQVAGGLQETQY
-	TRBJ2-7	TRBV29-1	SVGRDGPYEQY
-	TRBJ2-1	TRBV29-1	SVEGASKGNEQF
-	TRBJ1-6	TRBV13	ASSTDRDSPLH
TRBD2	TRBJ2-5	TRBV29-1	PTAGVNGQETQY
-	TRBJ2-1	TRBV29-1	SVPSLGNEQF
-	TRBJ1-4	TRBV4-3	ASSQDTRAANEKLF
-	TRBJ2-3	TRBV10-1	ASSVVGAPSTDTQY
TRBD1	TRBJ2-3	TRBV20-1	SAPGQASGLLGDTQY
-	TRBJ1-5	TRBV28	ASSLWRQPQH
-	TRBJ1-2	TRBV29-1	SVVGTNYGYT
TRBD1	TRBJ1-1	TRBV7-6	ASSLTGDTEAF
-	TRBJ2-5	TRBV10-3	AISAGGDQETQY
-	TRBJ2-1	TRBV5-5	ASSLLSSSYNEQF
-	TRBJ2-3	TRBV7-9	ASSLRFASSTDTQY